What follows is one T cell receptor beta chain and its context. These data originate in a study of blood T cell repertoires in COVID-19. Study summary: Sources were T cells, B-cell-depleted T cells, or PBMCs; the material itself was cDNA or gDNA.

The method was immunoSEQ multiplex PCR; TCRdb's version includes in-frame clones alone and lacks a portion of them. Of about 250,000 clones listed, approximately 86% are singletons. The germline V and J ends were trimmed by 5 bases and 0 bases, with 14 bases remaining between them. There are 15 residues in the CDR3. CDR1 is SGHAT, CDR2 FQNNGV, per germline. Sequences were obtained from peripheral blood. V and J are TRBV11-2 and TRBJ2-7; D is perhaps TRBD2 (6 bases). The source is a human donor in a cohort sampled during active COVID-19. CDR3 region: CASSTPGLISYEQYF. The CDR3 DNA reads TGTGCCAGCAGCACCCCGGGACTTATCTCCTACGAGCAGTACTTC.